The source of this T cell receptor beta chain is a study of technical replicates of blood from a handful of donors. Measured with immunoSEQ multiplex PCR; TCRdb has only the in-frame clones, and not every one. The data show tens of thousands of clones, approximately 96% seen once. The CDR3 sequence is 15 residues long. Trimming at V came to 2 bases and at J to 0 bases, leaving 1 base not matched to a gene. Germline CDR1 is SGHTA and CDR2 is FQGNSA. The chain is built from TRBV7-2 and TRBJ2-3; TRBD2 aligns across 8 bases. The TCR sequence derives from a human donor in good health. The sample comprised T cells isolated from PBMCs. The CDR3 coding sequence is TGTGCCAGCAGCTTACTAGCGGGTAGCACAGATACGCAGTATTTT. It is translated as CASSLLAGSTDTQYF.